These T cell receptor beta chains were read from a single sample in a study of blood T cell repertoires in COVID-19. The method was immunoSEQ multiplex PCR; TCRdb's version includes in-frame clones alone and lacks a portion of them. The sample yields some 260,000 clones, 70% to 90% seen once. The sequenced sample consisted of peripheral blood. All receptors derive from a woman in her 30s with COVID-19, enrolled during active disease. CDR3s include the opening cysteine and the closing phenylalanine or tryptophan. Each record gives: CDR3 protein, J gene, CDR3 length, clone size, V gene. Size values are once, few and many counts, or a class for expanded clones, and some rows have none.

CSVEDPRSAGELFF,TRBJ2-2,14,NA,TRBV29-1
CATSDPRDSGNCYTF,TRBJ1-2,15,NA,TRBV24-1
CASSLGQAIGDTQYF,TRBJ2-3,15,NA,TRBV11-3
CASSQTGGNTEAFF,TRBJ1-1,14,NA,TRBV7-8
CASSTQGSGSNSPLHF,TRBJ1-6,16,NA,TRBV5-1
CSVVRGLPTPIHF,TRBJ1-6,13,NA,TRBV29-1
CASSLLVNEQFF,TRBJ2-1,12,NA,TRBV7-8
CASVGTRGGYTF,TRBJ1-2,12,NA,TRBV2
CASSSDRAEQYF,TRBJ2-7,12,NA,TRBV7-9
CASSYPTGYTPSEQFF,TRBJ2-1,16,NA,TRBV6-7
CASRAQGGSEQFF,TRBJ2-1,13,NA,TRBV10-1
CAISEDRDTEAFF,TRBJ1-1,13,few,TRBV10-3
CASSFNKERGVTDTQYF,TRBJ2-3,17,NA,TRBV6-2/TRBV6-3
CASSPRGQGANEQYF,TRBJ2-7,15,NA,TRBV7-2
CASSTGDALNYGYTF,TRBJ1-2,15,NA,TRBV6-5
CASSNTGGRETQYF,TRBJ2-5,14,NA,TRBV19
CSAQEGAGTEAFF,TRBJ1-1,13,NA,TRBV29-1
CASSPGLAGVYNEQFF,TRBJ2-1,16,NA,TRBV7-6
CASTPALGNTGELFF,TRBJ2-2,15,NA,TRBV10-2
CASSIVNTNYGYTF,TRBJ1-2,14,NA,TRBV19
CASRVPVGRETQYF,TRBJ2-5,14,NA,TRBV5-8
CASRRDREDYGYTF,TRBJ1-2,14,NA,TRBV2
CASSHGGGLLAKNIQYF,TRBJ2-4,17,NA,TRBV5-4
CASKRIGLAGGPGTDTQYF,TRBJ2-3,19,NA,TRBV5-1
CASSLSYRPGRLRDTIYF,TRBJ1-3,18,NA,TRBV11-3
CASSPSYLSGANYNEQFF,TRBJ2-1,18,NA,TRBV19
CASSGQPGWSYEQYF,TRBJ2-7,15,NA,TRBV6-2/TRBV6-3
CASSEAATTDTQYF,TRBJ2-3,14,NA,TRBV10-1
CASSLGQDMGGYTF,TRBJ1-2,14,NA,TRBV28
CASSLVAEAFF,TRBJ1-1,11,NA,TRBV7-2
CASSLGYTLETQYF,TRBJ2-5,14,NA,TRBV5-6
CAISEFQGGLTDTQYF,TRBJ2-3,16,NA,TRBV10-3
CASSVGGARYNEQFF,TRBJ2-1,15,NA,TRBV9
CASSSPESYGYTF,TRBJ1-2,13,NA,TRBV6-5
CASSQDKGPRTEAFF,TRBJ1-1,15,NA,TRBV3-1/TRBV3-2
CASSPPGLAGSGTGELFF,TRBJ2-2,18,NA,TRBV18
CASSRTEPNYGYTF,TRBJ1-2,14,NA,TRBV28
CASSIPPGWSSYNEQFF,TRBJ2-1,17,NA,TRBV19
CASAGQVNTEAFF,TRBJ1-1,13,NA,TRBV6-5
CASSLVEGSPYGYTF,TRBJ1-2,15,NA,TRBV7-2
CASSPRTDSGNTIYF,TRBJ1-3,15,NA,TRBV7-2
CASKMGEPTDTQYF,TRBJ2-3,14,NA,TRBV19
CASSSLTSGGADTQYF,TRBJ2-3,16,once,TRBV6-2/TRBV6-3
CASSYTGLARGETQYF,TRBJ2-5,16,NA,TRBV6-5
CASSGNRGSGELFF,TRBJ2-2,14,NA,TRBV10-1
CASSDGQGLRPSEGYTF,TRBJ1-2,17,NA,TRBV6-1